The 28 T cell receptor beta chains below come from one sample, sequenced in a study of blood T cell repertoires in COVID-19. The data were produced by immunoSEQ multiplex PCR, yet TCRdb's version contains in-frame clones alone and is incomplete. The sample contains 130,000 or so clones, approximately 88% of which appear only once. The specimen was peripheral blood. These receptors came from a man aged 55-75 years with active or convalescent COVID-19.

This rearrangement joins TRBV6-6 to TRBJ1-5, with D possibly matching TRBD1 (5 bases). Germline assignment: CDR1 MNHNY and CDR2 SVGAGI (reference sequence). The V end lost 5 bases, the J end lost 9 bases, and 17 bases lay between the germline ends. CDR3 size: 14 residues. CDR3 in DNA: TGTGCCAGCAGTCAAGGAGGGGTCCGGGGGCCCCAGCATTTT. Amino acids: CASSQGGVRGPQHF.

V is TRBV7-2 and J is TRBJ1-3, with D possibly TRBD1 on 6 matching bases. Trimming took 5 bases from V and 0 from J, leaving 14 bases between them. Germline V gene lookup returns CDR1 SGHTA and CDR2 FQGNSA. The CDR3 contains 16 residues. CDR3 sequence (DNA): TGTGCCAGCAGCCTAACGGACAGAAGCTCTGGAAACACCATATATTTT. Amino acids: CASSLTDRSSGNTIYF. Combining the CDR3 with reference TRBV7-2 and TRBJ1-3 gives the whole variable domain GAGVSQSPSNKVTEKGKDVELRCDPISGHTALYWYRQSLGQGLEFLIYFQGNSAPDKSGLPSDRFSAERTGGSVSTLTIQRTQQEDSAVYLCASSLTDRSSGNTIYFGEGSWLTVV.

CDR3 coding DNA: TGTGCCAGCAGCGTAGGGACAGGGGACTCCTACGAGCAGTACTTC. Translating it yields CASSVGTGDSYEQYF. The chain links TRBV9 to TRBJ2-7; TRBD1 matches at 9 bases. The junction had 1 base not matched to a gene; V was cut back by 0 bases and J by 0 bases. CDR3 length: 15 residues. Germline V lookup: CDR1 SGDLS, CDR2 YYNGEE.

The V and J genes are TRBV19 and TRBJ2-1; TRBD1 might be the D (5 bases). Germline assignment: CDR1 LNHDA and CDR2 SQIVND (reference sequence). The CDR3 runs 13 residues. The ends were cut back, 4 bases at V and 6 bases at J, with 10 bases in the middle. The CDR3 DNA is TGTGCCAGTAGTACAGGGCTCAGCAATGAGCAGTTCTTC. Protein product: CASSTGLSNEQFF.

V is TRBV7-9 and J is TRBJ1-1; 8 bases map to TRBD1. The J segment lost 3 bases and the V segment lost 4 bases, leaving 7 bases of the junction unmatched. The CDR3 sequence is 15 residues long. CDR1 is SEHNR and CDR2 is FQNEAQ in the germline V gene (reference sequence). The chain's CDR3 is CASSSSQGAYTEAFF. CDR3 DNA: TGTGCCAGCAGCTCCAGCCAGGGGGCCTACACTGAAGCTTTCTTT.

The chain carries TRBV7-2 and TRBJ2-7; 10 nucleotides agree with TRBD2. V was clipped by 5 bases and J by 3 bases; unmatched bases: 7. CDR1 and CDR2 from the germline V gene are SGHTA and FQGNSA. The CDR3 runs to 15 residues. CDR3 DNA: TGTGCCAGCAGCCTCCGGACTAGCGGATACTACGAGCAGTACTTC. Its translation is CASSLRTSGYYEQYF.

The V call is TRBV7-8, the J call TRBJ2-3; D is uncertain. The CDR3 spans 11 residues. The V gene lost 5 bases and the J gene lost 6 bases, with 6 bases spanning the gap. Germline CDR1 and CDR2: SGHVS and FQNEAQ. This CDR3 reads CASSPVDTQYF. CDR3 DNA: TGTGCCAGCAGCCCGGTGGATACGCAGTATTTT. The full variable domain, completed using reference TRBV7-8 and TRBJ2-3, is GAGVSQSPRYKVAKRGQDVALRCDPISGHVSLFWYQQALGQGPEFLTYFQNEAQLDKSGLPSDRFFAERPEGSVSTLKIQRTQQEDSAVYLCASSPVDTQYFGPGTRLTVL.

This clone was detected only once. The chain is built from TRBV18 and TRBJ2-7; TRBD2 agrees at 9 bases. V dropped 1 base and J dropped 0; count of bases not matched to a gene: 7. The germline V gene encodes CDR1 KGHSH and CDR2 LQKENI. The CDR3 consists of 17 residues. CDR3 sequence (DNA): TGTGCCAGCTCACCACAGTCGCCAGCGGGGGGCTCCTACGAGCAGTACTTC. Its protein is CASSPQSPAGGSYEQYF.

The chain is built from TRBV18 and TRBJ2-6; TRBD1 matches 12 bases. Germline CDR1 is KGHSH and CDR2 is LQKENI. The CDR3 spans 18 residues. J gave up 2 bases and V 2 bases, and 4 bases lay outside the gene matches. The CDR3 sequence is CASSPGGQGAPGANVLTF. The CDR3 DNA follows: TGTGCCAGCTCACCAGGGGGACAGGGGGCGCCTGGGGCCAACGTCCTGACTTTC.

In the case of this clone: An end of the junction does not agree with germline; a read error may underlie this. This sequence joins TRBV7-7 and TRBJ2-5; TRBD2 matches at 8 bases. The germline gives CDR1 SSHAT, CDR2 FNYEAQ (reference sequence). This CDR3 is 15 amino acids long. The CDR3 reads CASSSSSGGPETQYF. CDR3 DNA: TGTGCTAGCAGCTCCTCTTCGGGGGGGCCCGAGACCCAGTACTTC.

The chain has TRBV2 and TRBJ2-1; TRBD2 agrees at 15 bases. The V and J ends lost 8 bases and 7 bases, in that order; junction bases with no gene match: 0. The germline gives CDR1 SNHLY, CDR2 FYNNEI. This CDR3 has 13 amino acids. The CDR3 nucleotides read TGTGCCAGCGGACTAGCGGGAGGGAATGAGCAGTTCTTC. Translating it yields CASGLAGGNEQFF.

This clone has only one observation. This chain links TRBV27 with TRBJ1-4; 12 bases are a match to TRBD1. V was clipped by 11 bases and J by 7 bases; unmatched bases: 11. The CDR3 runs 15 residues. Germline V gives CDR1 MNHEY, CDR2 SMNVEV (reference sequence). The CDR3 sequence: CASSGQGARGEKLFF. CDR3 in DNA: TGTGCCTCCTCGGGACAGGGGGCGCGGGGTGAAAAACTGTTTTTT.

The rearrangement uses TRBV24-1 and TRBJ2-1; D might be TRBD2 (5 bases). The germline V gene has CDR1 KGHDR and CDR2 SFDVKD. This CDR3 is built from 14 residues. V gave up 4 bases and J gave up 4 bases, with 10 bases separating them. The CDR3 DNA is TGTGCCACCAGTGACGCGGGCCGGTACAATGAGCAGTTCTTC. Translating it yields CATSDAGRYNEQFF.

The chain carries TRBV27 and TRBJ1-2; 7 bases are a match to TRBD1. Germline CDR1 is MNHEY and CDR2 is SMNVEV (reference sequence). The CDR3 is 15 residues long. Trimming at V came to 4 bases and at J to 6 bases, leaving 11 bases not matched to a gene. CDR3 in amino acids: CASSSGQAGSDGYTF. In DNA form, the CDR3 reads TGTGCCAGCAGTTCCGGACAGGCGGGGTCAGATGGCTACACCTTC.

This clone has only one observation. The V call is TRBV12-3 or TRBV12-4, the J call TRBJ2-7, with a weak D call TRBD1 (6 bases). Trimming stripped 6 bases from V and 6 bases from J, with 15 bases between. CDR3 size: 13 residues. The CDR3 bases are TGTGCCAGCAGATTAAGCAGGGGCCTCGAGCAGTACTTC. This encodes CASRLSRGLEQYF.

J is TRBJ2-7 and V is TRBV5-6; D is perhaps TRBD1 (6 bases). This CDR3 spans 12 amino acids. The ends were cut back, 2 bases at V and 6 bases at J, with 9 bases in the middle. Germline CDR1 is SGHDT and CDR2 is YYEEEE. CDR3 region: CASSFATGEQYF. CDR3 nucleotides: TGTGCCAGCAGCTTTGCGACAGGCGAGCAGTACTTC.

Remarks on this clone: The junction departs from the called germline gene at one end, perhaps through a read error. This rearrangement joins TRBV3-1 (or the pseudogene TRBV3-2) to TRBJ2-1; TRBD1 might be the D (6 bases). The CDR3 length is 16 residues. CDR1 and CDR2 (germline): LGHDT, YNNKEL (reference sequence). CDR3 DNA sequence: TGTGCCAGCAGCCAAGATTACAGGGTATCCTCCAATGAGCAGTTCTTC. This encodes CASSQDYRVSSNEQFF.

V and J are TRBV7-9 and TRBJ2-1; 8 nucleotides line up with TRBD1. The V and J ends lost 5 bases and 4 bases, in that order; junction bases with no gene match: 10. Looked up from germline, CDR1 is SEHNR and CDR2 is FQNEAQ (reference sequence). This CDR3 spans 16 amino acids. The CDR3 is CASSQGTGRVYNEQFF. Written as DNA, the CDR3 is TGTGCCAGCAGCCAGGGGACAGGTCGGGTGTACAATGAGCAGTTCTTC.

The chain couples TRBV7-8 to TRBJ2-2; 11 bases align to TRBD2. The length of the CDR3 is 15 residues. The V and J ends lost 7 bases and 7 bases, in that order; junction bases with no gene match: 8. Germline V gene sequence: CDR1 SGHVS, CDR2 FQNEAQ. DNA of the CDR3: TGTGCCAGCACCACTAGCGGGAGCTTGCGCGGGGAGCTGTTTTTT. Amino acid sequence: CASTTSGSLRGELFF. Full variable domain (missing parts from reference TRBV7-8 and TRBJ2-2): GAGVSQSPRYKVAKRGQDVALRCDPISGHVSLFWYQQALGQGPEFLTYFQNEAQLDKSGLPSDRFFAERPEGSVSTLKIQRTQQEDSAVYLCASTTSGSLRGELFFGEGSRLTVL.

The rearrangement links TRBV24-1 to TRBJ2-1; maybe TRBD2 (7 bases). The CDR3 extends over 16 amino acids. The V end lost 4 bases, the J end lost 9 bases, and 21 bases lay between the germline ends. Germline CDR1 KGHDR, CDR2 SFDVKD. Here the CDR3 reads CATSDIGRGGPSEQFF. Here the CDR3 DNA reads TGTGCCACCAGTGACATCGGTAGGGGGGGCCCTAGTGAGCAGTTCTTC.

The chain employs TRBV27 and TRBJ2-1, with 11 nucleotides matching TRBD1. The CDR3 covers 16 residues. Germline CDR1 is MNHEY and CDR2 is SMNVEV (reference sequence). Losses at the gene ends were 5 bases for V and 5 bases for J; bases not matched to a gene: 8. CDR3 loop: CASSRPGQGDHNEQFF. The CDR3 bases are TGTGCCAGCAGTAGGCCGGGACAGGGGGACCACAATGAGCAGTTCTTC.

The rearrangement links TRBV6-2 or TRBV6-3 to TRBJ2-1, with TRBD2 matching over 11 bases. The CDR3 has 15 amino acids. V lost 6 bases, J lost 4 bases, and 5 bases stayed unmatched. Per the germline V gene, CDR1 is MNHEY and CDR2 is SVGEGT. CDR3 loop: CASSHTSGGYNEQFF. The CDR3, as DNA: TGTGCCAGCAGCCATACTAGCGGGGGTTACAATGAGCAGTTCTTC.

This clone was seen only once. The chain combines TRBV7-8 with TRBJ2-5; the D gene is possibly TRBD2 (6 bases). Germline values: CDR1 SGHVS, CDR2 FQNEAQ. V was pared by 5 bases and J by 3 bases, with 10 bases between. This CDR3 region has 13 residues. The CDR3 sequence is CASSPPGEETQYF. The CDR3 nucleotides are TGTGCCAGCAGCCCACCGGGAGAAGAGACCCAGTACTTC.

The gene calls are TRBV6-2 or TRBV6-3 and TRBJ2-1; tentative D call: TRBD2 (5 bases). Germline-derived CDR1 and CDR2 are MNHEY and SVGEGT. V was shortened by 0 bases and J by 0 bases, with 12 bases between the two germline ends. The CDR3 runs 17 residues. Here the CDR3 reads CASSYSGVASSYNEQFF. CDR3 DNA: TGTGCCAGCAGTTACTCCGGGGTCGCGAGCTCCTACAATGAGCAGTTCTTC.

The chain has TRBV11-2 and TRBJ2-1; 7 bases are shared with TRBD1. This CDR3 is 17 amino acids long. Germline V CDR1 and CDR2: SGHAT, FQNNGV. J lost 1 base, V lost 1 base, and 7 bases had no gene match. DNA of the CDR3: TGTGCCAGCAGCTTAGGAGGGGGACAGCCTTCCTACAATGAGCAGTTCTTC. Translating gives CASSLGGGQPSYNEQFF.

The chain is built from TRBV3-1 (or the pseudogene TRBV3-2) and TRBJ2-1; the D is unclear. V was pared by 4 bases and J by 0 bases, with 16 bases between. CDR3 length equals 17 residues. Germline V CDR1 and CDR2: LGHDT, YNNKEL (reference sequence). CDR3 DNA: TGTGCCAGCAGCCGCCGGCTGTCGCGGAGCTCCTACAATGAGCAGTTCTTC. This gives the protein CASSRRLSRSSYNEQFF.

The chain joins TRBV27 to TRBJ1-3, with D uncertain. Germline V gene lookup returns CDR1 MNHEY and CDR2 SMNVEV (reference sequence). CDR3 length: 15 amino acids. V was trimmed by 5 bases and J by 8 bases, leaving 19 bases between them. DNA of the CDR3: TGTGCCAGCAGTCCCCGGGGTGGACCAGCACACACCATATATTTT. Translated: CASSPRGGPAHTIYF.

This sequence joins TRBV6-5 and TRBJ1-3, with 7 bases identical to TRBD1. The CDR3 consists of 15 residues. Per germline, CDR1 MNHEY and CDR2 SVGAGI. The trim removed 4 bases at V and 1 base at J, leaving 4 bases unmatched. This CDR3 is CASSSTGESGNTIYF. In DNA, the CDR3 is TGTGCCAGCAGTTCAACAGGGGAATCTGGAAACACCATATATTTT.